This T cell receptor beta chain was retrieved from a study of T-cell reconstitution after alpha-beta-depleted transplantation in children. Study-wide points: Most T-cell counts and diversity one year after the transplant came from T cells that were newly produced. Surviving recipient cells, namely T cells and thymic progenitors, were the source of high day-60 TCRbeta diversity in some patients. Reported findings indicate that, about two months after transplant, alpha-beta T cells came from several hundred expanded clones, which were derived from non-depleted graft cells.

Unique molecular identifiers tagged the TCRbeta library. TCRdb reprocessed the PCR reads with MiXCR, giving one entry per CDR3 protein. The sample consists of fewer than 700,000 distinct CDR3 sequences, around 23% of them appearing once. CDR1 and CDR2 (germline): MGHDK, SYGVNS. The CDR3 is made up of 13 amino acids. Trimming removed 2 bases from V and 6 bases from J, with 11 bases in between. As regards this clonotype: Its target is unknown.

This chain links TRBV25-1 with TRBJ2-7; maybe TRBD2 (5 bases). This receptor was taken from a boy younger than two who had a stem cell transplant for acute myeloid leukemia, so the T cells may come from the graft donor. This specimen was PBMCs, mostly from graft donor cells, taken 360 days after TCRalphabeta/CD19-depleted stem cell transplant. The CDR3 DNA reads TGTGCCAGCAGTGAAACACGGGGTCTCGAGCAGTACTTC. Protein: CASSETRGLEQYF.